The clone carrying this T cell receptor beta chain was seen a handful of times. Its target is not known. Time point here: persistent/refractory GD, antithyroid drugs over 5 years with positive TRAb. PBMC RNA served as the TCR library source. The CDR3 covers 13 residues. The V end was cut by 3 bases, the J end by 0 bases, with 5 bases between. Germline CDR1 is DFQATT and CDR2 is SNEGSKA (reference sequence). In building TCR beta libraries, iRepertoire HTBI primers were used together with Arm-PCR of CDR3 regions. As handled by the study authors: Sequenced samples collectively carried 62 TRBV and 14 to 15 TRBJ segments. TCRdb reprocessed the multiplex PCR reads via MiXCR and lists one record per CDR3 protein. These V and J calls rely on TCRdb rather than the paper's analysis. The data contain fewer than 600,000 distinct CDR3 sequences, 22% of them singletons. The data are from a study of regulatory T cells in long-lasting Graves disease. General study results and limits: Preferential use of TRBV28, TRBJ1-2 and TRBJ2-5 was seen in persistent disease.

The starting material was peripheral blood mononuclear cells (PBMCs), obtained when the disease was refractory, from a patient treated with antithyroid drugs. The receptor comes from a female donor with Graves disease. The chain is built from TRBV20-1 and TRBJ2-2; D not certain. CDR3 sequence: CSASGPNTGELFF. The CDR3 region has the DNA TGCAGTGCTAGCGGTCCGAACACCGGGGAGCTGTTTTTT.